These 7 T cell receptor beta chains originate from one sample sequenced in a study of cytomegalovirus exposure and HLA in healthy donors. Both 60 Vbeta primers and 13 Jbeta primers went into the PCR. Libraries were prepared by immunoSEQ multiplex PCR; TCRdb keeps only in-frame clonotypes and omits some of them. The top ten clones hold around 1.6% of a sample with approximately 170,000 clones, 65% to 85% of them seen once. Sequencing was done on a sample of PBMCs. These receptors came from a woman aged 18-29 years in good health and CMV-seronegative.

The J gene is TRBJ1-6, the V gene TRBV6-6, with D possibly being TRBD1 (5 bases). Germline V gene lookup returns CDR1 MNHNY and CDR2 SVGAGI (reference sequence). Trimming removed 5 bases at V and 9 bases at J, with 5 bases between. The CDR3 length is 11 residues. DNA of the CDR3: TGTGCCAGCAGTGACAGTTCACCCCTCCACTTT. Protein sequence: CASSDSSPLHF.

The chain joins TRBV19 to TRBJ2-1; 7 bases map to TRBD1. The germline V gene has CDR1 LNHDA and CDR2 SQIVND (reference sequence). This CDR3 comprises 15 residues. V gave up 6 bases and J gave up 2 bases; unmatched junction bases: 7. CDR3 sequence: CASRYDRDTYNEQFF. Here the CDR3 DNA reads TGTGCCAGTAGATACGACAGGGACACCTACAATGAGCAGTTCTTC. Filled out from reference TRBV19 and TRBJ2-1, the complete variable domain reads DGGITQSPKYLFRKEGQNVTLSCEQNLNHDAMYWYRQDPGQGLRLIYYSQIVNDFQKGDIAEGYSVSREKKESFPLTVTSAQKNPTAFYLCASRYDRDTYNEQFFGPGTRLTVL.

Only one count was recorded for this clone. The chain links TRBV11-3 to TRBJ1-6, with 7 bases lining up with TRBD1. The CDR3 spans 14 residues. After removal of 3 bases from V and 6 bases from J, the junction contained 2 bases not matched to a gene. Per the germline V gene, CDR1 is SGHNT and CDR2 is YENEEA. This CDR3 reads CASSLGQSNSPLHF. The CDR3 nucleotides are TGTGCCAGCAGCTTGGGACAGAGTAATTCACCCCTCCACTTT.

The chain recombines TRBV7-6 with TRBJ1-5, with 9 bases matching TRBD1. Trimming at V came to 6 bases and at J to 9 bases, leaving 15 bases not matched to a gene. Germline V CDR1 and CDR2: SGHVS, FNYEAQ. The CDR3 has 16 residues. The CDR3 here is CASSLPGQGLVRPQHF. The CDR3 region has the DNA TGTGCCAGCAGTCTCCCGGGACAGGGCTTGGTCCGGCCCCAGCATTTT.

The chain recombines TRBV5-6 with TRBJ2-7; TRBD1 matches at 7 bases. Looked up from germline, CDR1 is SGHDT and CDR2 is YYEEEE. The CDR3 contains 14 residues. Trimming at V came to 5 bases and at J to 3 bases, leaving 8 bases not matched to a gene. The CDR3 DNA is TGTGCCAGCAGTTCCACCGGGACAGTCTACGAGCAGTACTTC. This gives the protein CASSSTGTVYEQYF.

The CDR3 coding sequence is TGTGCCAGCAGCGTCGCAGGGGTACATCAGCCCCAGCATTTT. Encoded protein: CASSVAGVHQPQHF. The gene calls are TRBV5-4 and TRBJ1-5, with D possibly TRBD1 on 6 matching bases. This CDR3 contains 14 residues. V was pared by 4 bases and J by 5 bases, with 13 bases between. The germline V gene has CDR1 SGHNT and CDR2 YYREEE (reference sequence).

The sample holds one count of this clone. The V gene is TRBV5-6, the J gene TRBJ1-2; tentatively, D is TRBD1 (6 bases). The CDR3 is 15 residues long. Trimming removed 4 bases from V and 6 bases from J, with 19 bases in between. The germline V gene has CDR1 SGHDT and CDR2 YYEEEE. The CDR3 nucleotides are TGTGCCAGCAGCACGCCTGACAGGCGCCTCCATGGCTACACCTTC. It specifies CASSTPDRRLHGYTF.